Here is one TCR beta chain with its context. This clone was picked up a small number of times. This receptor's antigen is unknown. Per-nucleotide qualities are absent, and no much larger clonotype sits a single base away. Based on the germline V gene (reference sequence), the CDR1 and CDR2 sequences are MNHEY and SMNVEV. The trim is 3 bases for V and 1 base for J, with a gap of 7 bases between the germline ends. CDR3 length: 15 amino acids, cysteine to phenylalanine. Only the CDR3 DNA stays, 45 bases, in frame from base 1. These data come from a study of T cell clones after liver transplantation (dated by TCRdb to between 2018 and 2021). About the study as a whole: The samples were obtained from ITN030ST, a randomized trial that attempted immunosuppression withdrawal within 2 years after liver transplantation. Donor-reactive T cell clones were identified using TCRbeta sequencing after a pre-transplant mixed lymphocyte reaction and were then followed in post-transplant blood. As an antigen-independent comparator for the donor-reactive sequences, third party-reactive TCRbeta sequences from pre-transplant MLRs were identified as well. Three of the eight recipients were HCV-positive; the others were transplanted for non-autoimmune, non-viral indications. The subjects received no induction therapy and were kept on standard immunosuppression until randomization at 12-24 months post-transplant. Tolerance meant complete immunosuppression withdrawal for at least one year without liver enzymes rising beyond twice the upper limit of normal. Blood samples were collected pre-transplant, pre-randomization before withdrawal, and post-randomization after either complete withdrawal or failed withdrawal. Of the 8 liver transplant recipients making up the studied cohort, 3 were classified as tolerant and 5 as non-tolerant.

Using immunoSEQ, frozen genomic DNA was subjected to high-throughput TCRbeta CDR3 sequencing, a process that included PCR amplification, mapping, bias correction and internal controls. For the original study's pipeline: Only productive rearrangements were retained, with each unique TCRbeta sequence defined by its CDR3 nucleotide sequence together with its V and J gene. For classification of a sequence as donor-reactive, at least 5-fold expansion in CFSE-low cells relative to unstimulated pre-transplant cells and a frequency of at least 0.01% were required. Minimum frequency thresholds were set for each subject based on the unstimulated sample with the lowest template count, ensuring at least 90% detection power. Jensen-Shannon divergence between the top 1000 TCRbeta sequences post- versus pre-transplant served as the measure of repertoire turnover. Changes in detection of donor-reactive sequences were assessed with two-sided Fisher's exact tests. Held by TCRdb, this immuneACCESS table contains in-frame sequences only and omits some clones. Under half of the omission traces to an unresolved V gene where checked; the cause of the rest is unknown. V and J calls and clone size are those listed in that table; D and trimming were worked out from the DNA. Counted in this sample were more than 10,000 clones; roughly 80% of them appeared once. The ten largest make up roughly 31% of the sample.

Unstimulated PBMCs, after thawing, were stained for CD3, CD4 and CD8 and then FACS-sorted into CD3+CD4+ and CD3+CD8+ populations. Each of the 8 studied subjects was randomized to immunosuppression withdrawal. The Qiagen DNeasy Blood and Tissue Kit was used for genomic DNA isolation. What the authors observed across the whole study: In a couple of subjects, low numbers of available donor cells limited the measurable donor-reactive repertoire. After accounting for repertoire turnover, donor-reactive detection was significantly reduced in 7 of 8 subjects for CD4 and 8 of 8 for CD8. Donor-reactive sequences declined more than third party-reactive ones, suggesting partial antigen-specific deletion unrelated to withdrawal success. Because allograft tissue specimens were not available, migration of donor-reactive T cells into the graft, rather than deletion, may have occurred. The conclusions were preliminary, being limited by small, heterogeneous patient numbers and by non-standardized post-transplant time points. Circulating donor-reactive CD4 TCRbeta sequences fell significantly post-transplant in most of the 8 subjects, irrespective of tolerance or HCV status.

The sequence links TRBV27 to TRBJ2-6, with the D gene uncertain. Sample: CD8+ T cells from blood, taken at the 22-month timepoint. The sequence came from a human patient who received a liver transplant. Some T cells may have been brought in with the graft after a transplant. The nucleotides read TGTGCCAGCAGTTTCGACGGGTCTGGGGCCAACGTCCTGACTTTC. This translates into CASSFDGSGANVLTF.